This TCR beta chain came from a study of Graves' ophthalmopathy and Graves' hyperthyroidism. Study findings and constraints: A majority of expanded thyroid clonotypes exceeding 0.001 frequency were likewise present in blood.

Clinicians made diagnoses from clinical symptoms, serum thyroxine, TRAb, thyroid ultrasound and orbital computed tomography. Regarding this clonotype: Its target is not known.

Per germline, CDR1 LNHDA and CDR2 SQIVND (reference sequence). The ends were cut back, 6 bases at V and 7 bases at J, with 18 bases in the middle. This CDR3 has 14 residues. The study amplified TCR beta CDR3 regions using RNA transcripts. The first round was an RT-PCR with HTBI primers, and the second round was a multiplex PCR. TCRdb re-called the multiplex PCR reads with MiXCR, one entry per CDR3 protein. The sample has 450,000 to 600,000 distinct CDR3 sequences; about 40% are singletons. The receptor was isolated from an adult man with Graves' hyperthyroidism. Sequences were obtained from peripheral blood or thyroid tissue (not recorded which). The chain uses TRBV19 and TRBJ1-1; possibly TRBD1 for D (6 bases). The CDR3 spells CASRLLDSPVEAFF. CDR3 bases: TGTGCCAGTAGACTCCTGGACAGCCCCGTTGAAGCTTTCTTT.